The 27 T cell receptor beta chains in this list originate from one sample, sequenced in a study of blood T cell repertoires in COVID-19. TCRdb's copy holds only in-frame clones and misses some; the assay was immunoSEQ multiplex PCR. This table has more than 150,000 clones, roughly 78% appearing once. Sequences were obtained from peripheral blood. These receptors all come from a woman older than 75 with active or convalescent COVID-19.

The J gene is TRBJ2-1, the V gene TRBV30, with D possibly TRBD2 on 5 matching bases. The CDR3 runs to 12 residues. Between the trimmed V and J ends, which lost 2 bases and 8 bases, there was a span of 10 bases. CDR1 is GTSNPN and CDR2 is SVGIG in the germline V gene (reference sequence). DNA of the CDR3: TGTGCCTGGAGTCGGGAAAGCGATGAGCAGTTCTTC. Its translation is CAWSRESDEQFF. Supplemented by reference TRBV30 and TRBJ2-1, the full variable domain reads SQTIHQWPATLVQPVGSPLSLECTVEGTSNPNLYWYRQAAGRGLQLLFYSVGIGQISSEVPQNLSASRPQDRQFILSSKKLLLSDSGFYLCAWSRESDEQFFGPGTRLTVL.

To note about this clone: Other DNA sequences in the sample encode the same CDR3. The genes are TRBV18 and TRBJ1-5, with a possible D match to TRBD1 (5 bases). The V end lost 3 bases, the J end lost 5 bases, and 8 bases lay between the germline ends. Per the germline V gene, CDR1 is KGHSH and CDR2 is LQKENI. This CDR3 has 13 amino acids. The CDR3 DNA sequence: TGTGCCAGCTCACCGGCCAGGGATCAGCCCCAGCATTTT. This gives the protein CASSPARDQPQHF.

This clone appeared once. The chain has TRBV3-1 (or the pseudogene TRBV3-2) and TRBJ1-1, with D hard to call. This CDR3 has 14 amino acids. Trimming shortened V by 2 bases and J by 2 bases, and 9 bases separated the two germline ends. Germline values: CDR1 LGHDT, CDR2 YNNKEL (reference sequence). CDR3 amino acids: CASSQSERNTEAFF. Written as DNA, the CDR3 is TGTGCCAGCAGCCAATCTGAGAGAAACACTGAAGCTTTCTTT.

In the case of this clone: Germline is not matched at one junction end, which may reflect a read error. This sequence joins TRBV3-1 (or the pseudogene TRBV3-2) and TRBJ2-7, with D maybe TRBD2 (6 bases). This CDR3 is built from 11 residues. Per the germline V gene, CDR1 is LGHDT and CDR2 is YNNKEL (reference sequence). The DNA of the CDR3 is TGTGCCAGCAGCCAAGGGGGCGGGACCCACTTC. This encodes CASSQGGGTHF.

In this sample, this clone turned up a few times. The rearrangement uses TRBV15 and TRBJ2-7; D is unresolved. The CDR3 length is 13 residues. CDR1 LNHNV and CDR2 YYDKDF come from the germline V gene (reference sequence). Trimming stripped 0 bases from V and 3 bases from J, with 6 bases between. CDR3 DNA sequence: TGTGCCACCAGCAGAGATAGTTACTACGAGCAGTACTTC. As protein: CATSRDSYYEQYF.

This sequence joins TRBV11-2 and TRBJ1-1; D not resolved. The CDR3 covers 11 residues. Deletions cut 3 bases from V and 4 bases from J, with 3 bases between. Looked up from germline, CDR1 is SGHAT and CDR2 is FQNNGV. The CDR3 region is CASSFSTEAFF. Written as DNA, the CDR3 is TGTGCCAGCAGCTTTAGCACTGAAGCTTTCTTT.

The chain is built from TRBV19 and TRBJ1-2, with a tentative D call TRBD1 (6 bases). The CDR3 extends over 13 amino acids. The V and J ends lost 7 bases and 8 bases respectively, with 17 bases between them. Germline CDR1 reads LNHDA; CDR2 reads SQIVND (reference sequence). In nucleotides, the CDR3 is TGTGCCAGTAACGGAGACGGGACATCCGGCTACACCTTC. Translated: CASNGDGTSGYTF.

This sequence joins TRBV7-2 and TRBJ2-2; no clear D. V was trimmed by 5 bases and J by 0 bases, leaving 7 bases between them. CDR1 and CDR2 (germline): SGHTA, FQGNSA. CDR3 length: 14 residues. The CDR3 sequence is CASSTTANTGELFF. The CDR3 bases are TGTGCCAGCAGCACAACAGCGAACACCGGGGAGCTGTTTTTT.

The V and J genes are TRBV28 and TRBJ1-2; a weak D match, TRBD1 (6 bases). The CDR3 totals 13 residues. Germline V CDR1 and CDR2: MDHEN, SYDVKM. V was trimmed by 5 bases and J by 5 bases, leaving 12 bases between them. CDR3 bases: TGTGCCAGCAGTCTCCGGGACACATATGGCTACACCTTC. Translated, it gives CASSLRDTYGYTF.

V usage is TRBV9 and J usage is TRBJ2-1; tentative D call: TRBD1 (6 bases). The germline V gene has CDR1 SGDLS and CDR2 YYNGEE. V was shortened by 0 bases and J by 7 bases, with 14 bases between the two germline ends. CDR3 length: 15 amino acids. The CDR3 is CASSVEVRGGNEQFF. The DNA for the CDR3 is TGTGCCAGCAGCGTAGAGGTCAGGGGTGGGAATGAGCAGTTCTTC.

This clone was detected only once. V usage is TRBV19 and J usage is TRBJ2-7; TRBD1 aligns across 7 bases. Trimming at V came to 4 bases and at J to 2 bases, leaving 5 bases not matched to a gene. The CDR3 totals 14 residues. Germline CDR1 is LNHDA and CDR2 is SQIVND (reference sequence). The CDR3 protein is CASSKAGGPYEQYF. DNA for the CDR3: TGTGCCAGTAGTAAAGCAGGGGGTCCCTACGAGCAGTACTTC.

The chain links TRBV15 to TRBJ1-2, with TRBD1 matching over 8 bases. Trimming at V came to 4 bases and at J to 6 bases, leaving 7 bases not matched to a gene. Per germline, CDR1 LNHNV and CDR2 YYDKDF (reference sequence). The CDR3 spans 14 residues. The CDR3: CATSIHRGFDGYTF. The CDR3 DNA follows: TGTGCCACCAGCATTCACAGGGGGTTCGATGGCTACACCTTC.

A few counts support this clone. The rearrangement uses TRBV30 and TRBJ1-6; no clear D. CDR1 is GTSNPN and CDR2 is SVGIG in the germline V gene (reference sequence). The CDR3 loop spans 13 amino acids. The germline V and J ends were trimmed by 3 bases and 6 bases, with 9 bases remaining between them. The DNA of the CDR3 is TGTGCCTGGAGGGAGCCGGGTAATTCACCCCTCCACTTT. It encodes CAWREPGNSPLHF.

This clone was found a few times. The chain has TRBV4-1 and TRBJ1-2, with D tentatively TRBD1 (6 bases). The CDR3 loop spans 13 amino acids. Trimming took 1 base from V and 8 from J, leaving 11 bases between them. Germline CDR1 and CDR2: MGHRA and YSYEKL. The CDR3, as DNA: TGCGCCAGCAGCCAAGCACAGGGCTACGGCTACACCTTC. Translation gives CASSQAQGYGYTF.

This clone has just a few counts. The rearrangement links TRBV3-1 (or the pseudogene TRBV3-2) to TRBJ2-1; D is possibly TRBD2 (5 bases). Per the germline V gene, CDR1 is LGHDT and CDR2 is YNNKEL (reference sequence). Trimming cost V 4 bases and J 12 bases, with 25 bases left between them. The CDR3 totals 16 residues. The CDR3 here is CASSRSTRRTPEGQFF. The CDR3 DNA sequence: TGTGCCAGCAGCCGCAGTACTCGTCGGACCCCTGAGGGGCAGTTCTTC.

The chain joins TRBV28 to TRBJ1-5, with 7 positions matching TRBD1. V trimming: 7 bases; J trimming: 2 bases; junction bases outside the gene matches: 14. Germline V CDR1 and CDR2: MDHEN, SYDVKM. This CDR3 is 17 amino acids long. This CDR3 reads CASIPRTGVFGNQPQHF. The DNA of the CDR3 is TGTGCCAGCATCCCTAGGACAGGAGTTTTTGGCAATCAGCCCCAGCATTTT.

The rearrangement links TRBV7-2 to TRBJ2-3; 9 nucleotides align to TRBD2. V lost 6 bases to trimming and J lost 4 bases; unmatched junction nucleotides: 11. Germline-derived CDR1 and CDR2 are SGHTA and FQGNSA. The CDR3 is 16 amino acids. CDR3 sequence: CASRSPGGGASDTQYF. CDR3 sequence (DNA): TGTGCCAGCAGGTCGCCGGGCGGGGGGGCGTCAGATACGCAGTATTTT.

The J gene is TRBJ2-5, the V gene TRBV6-6; 8 bases map to TRBD2. The CDR3 extends over 16 amino acids. V trimming: 6 bases; J trimming: 5 bases; junction bases outside the gene matches: 14. Germline V gene data show CDR1 as MNHNY and CDR2 as SVGAGI (reference sequence). CDR3: CASRPLRAGGVETQYF. The CDR3 bases are TGTGCCAGCAGGCCCCTCCGTGCCGGGGGGGTGGAGACCCAGTACTTC.

The V gene is TRBV7-9, the J gene TRBJ1-4; D is perhaps TRBD1 (6 bases). Per the germline V gene, CDR1 is SEHNR and CDR2 is FQNEAQ (reference sequence). The CDR3 contains 14 residues. V lost 4 bases to trimming and J lost 4 bases, with 10 bases between them. CDR3 nucleotide sequence: TGTGCCAGCAGCTATAGACAGGATAATGAAAAACTGTTTTTT. This translates into CASSYRQDNEKLFF. The complete variable domain, with remaining parts taken from reference TRBV7-9 and TRBJ1-4, reads DTGVSQNPRHKITKRGQNVTFRCDPISEHNRLYWYRQTLGQGPEFLTYFQNEAQLEKSRLLSDRFSAERPKGSFSTLEIQRTEQGDSAMYLCASSYRQDNEKLFFGSGTQLSVL.

In the case of this clone: The same CDR3 is also encoded by other DNA sequences in this sample. The rearrangement links TRBV5-1 to TRBJ1-2; the match to TRBD1 covers 10 bases. The V segment lost 2 bases and the J segment 1 base; nucleotides outside the gene matches: 2. CDR1 and CDR2 from the germline V gene are SGHRS and YFSETQ. This CDR3 has 15 residues. CDR3 DNA: TGCGCCAGCAGCTTACGGACAGGGGGTAACTATGGCTACACCTTC. The encoded protein is CASSLRTGGNYGYTF.

This CDR3 is CASSQVGQATPYEQYF. CDR3 bases: TGTGCCAGCAGCCAAGTTGGACAGGCAACCCCATACGAGCAGTACTTC. The chain links TRBV14 to TRBJ2-7, with 7 bases aligning to TRBD1. CDR3 length equals 16 residues. Germline lookup yields CDR1 SGHDN and CDR2 FVKESK. The trim removed 1 base at V and 4 bases at J, leaving 10 bases unmatched.

The chain uses TRBV6-5 and TRBJ2-7; possible D gene TRBD1, 6 bases. Per the germline V gene, CDR1 is MNHEY and CDR2 is SVGAGI. CDR3 length: 15 residues. V lost 5 bases to trimming and J lost 3 bases, with 17 bases between them. The chain's CDR3 is CASSMEDRRDYEQYF. The CDR3 DNA reads TGTGCCAGCAGTATGGAGGACAGAAGGGACTACGAGCAGTACTTC.

This clone was found once. Here the CDR3 DNA reads TGTGCCAGTAGTATTAGGGTAGGGGGCGGCCAGCCCCAGCATTTT. Amino acids: CASSIRVGGGQPQHF. V gene TRBV19 combines with J gene TRBJ1-5, with 7 bases identical to TRBD1. The CDR3 spans 15 residues. With 3 bases clipped from V and 7 bases from J, the junction kept 9 bases outside the gene matches. Germline V CDR1 and CDR2: LNHDA, SQIVND (reference sequence).

This sequence joins TRBV27 and TRBJ2-5; TRBD2 is a possible D gene (6 bases). Between the trimmed V and J ends, which lost 0 bases and 9 bases, there was a span of 11 bases. CDR1 and CDR2 from the germline V gene are MNHEY and SMNVEV (reference sequence). The CDR3 loop spans 13 amino acids. CDR3 bases: TGTGCCAGCAGTTTATCCCAGGGAGGTCCCCAGTACTTC. It codes for CASSLSQGGPQYF.

With regard to this clone: Possible read error: a much larger clone is one base away. V gene TRBV7-2 combines with J gene TRBJ2-7; perhaps TRBD2 as D (6 bases). CDR1 SGHTA and CDR2 FQGNSA come from the germline V gene. V gave up 3 bases and J gave up 0 bases, with 9 bases separating them. There are 14 residues in the CDR3. CDR3 amino acids: CASSLAGNSYEQYF. In nucleotides, the CDR3 is TGTGCCAGCAGCTTGGCGGGGAACTCCTACGAGCAGTACTTC.

This chain connects TRBV15 to TRBJ2-7, with 10 nucleotides matching TRBD1. Trimming at V came to 5 bases and at J to 4 bases, leaving 8 bases not matched to a gene. CDR1 and CDR2 (germline): LNHNV, YYDKDF (reference sequence). The CDR3 covers 15 residues. The CDR3: CATSPRQGAQYEQYF. The DNA for the CDR3 is TGTGCCACCAGCCCCCGACAGGGGGCGCAGTACGAGCAGTACTTC.

This clone was observed once. J is TRBJ2-7 and V is TRBV21-1; TRBD1 was called by the table and not checked on the DNA. TRBV21-1 is labeled a pseudogene. The CDR3 is 15 amino acids. Here the CDR3 DNA reads TGTGCCAGCAGCAAAGTACGGGCAGAAAGGGGCGAGCAGTACTTC. Residues: CASSKVRAERGEQYF.